This is a list of T cell receptor beta chains from one sample in a study of cytomegalovirus exposure and HLA in healthy donors. Some clones are missing from TCRdb's copy, which holds only in-frame ones; the method was immunoSEQ multiplex PCR. The sample holds 150,000 to 200,000 clones; roughly 9.5% are singletons and the top ten take approximately 1.4%. Input material: PBMCs. The receptors stem from a woman in her 30s in good health and CMV-seropositive. The CDR3 runs from the conserved cysteine through the conserved F or W. Rows give clone size only sometimes, using once, few, many, or a class for an expanded clone.

J gene | clone size | V gene | CDR3 protein
TRBJ2-1 | few | TRBV7-2 | CASRKGLAGYNEQFF
TRBJ1-2 | NA | TRBV15 | CATSRRGRGTGGYTF
TRBJ1-1 | few | TRBV9 | CASSTRRTGRNTEAFF
TRBJ2-1 | few | TRBV7-2 | CASSSLAGVSEQFF
TRBJ1-1 | few | TRBV12-5 | CASAPGDGGDTEAFF
TRBJ1-6 | NA | TRBV6-5 | CASTTDRGLNSPLHF
TRBJ2-5 | NA | TRBV5-1 | CASSLTGPQETQYF
TRBJ2-3 | few | TRBV5-4 | CASSGGTSGGSTDTQYF
TRBJ2-2 | NA | TRBV5-1 | CASSLGTETGELFF
TRBJ1-2 | NA | TRBV19 | CASRTGGYGYTF
TRBJ1-5 | NA | TRBV28 | CASSPEFSNQPQHF
TRBJ2-5 | few | TRBV5-1 | CASSLNEIVTQYF
TRBJ1-5 | NA | TRBV7-8 | CASSSWGTGNQPQHF
TRBJ1-4 | few | TRBV29-1 | CSVGVGGQNNEKLFF
TRBJ2-1 | NA | TRBV11-3 | CASSLVGEGNEQFF
TRBJ1-5 | NA | TRBV5-8 | CASSFYREQPQHF
TRBJ1-4 | NA | TRBV6-1 | CASSGPRGANEELFF
TRBJ2-7 | NA | TRBV4-1 | CASSQGGGVHEQYF
TRBJ1-1 | few | TRBV4-1 | CASSQDRQGAGEAFF
TRBJ1-2 | few | TRBV29-1 | CSVTSGTNGYTF
TRBJ1-5 | few | TRBV5-6 | CASSYLGGNQPQHF
TRBJ2-4 | NA | TRBV13 | CATGTGRGIQYF
TRBJ1-2 | NA | TRBV19 | CASSMGLSAPSYGYTF
TRBJ1-5 | NA | TRBV5-1 | CASSLGRGDQPQHF
TRBJ2-3 | NA | TRBV4-1 | CASSQVASGGTDTQYF
TRBJ1-2 | NA | TRBV7-9 | CASSSPLGVGYTF
TRBJ2-5 | NA | TRBV29-1 | CSVGANLRETQYF
TRBJ2-1 | NA | TRBV27 | CASRGLSSGSHNEQFF
TRBJ2-1 | NA | TRBV27 | CASSLYYGAGGPGEQFF
TRBJ2-5 | many | TRBV5-4 | CASSLGGASMETQYF
TRBJ2-5 | NA | TRBV29-1 | CSAGDRGQETQYF